The clone carrying this T cell receptor beta chain was observed many times. A single record per CDR3 protein comes from TCRdb applying MiXCR to the RACE reads. Here the sample spans some 40,000 distinct CDR3 sequences, around 3.6% being singletons. The data were obtained in a study of human T cells and chemical hapten exposure. Time point reported: healthy volunteer bleed at 6 weeks. The authors extracted total RNA from unfractionated whole blood. Germline-derived CDR1 and CDR2 are SQVTM and ANQGSEA. V dropped 2 bases and J dropped 11 bases, with 13 bases sitting between them. The CDR3 extends over 11 amino acids.

The sample was whole blood. The TCR originated in a human donor in good health. Some clones in this sample may be carry-over from other donors' samples. The V call is TRBV29-1, the J call TRBJ2-7; D ambiguous. CDR3 in amino acids: CSVESNKMKYF. In DNA form, the CDR3 reads TGCAGCGTTGAAAGTAACAAGATGAAGTACTTC.